Each of the 27 T cell receptor beta chains below was sequenced from the same sample in a study of T cells in Graves' hyperthyroidism and ophthalmopathy. From RNA transcripts, TCR beta CDR3 regions were amplified. Using the HTBI primer set, a first-round RT-PCR was run on the TCR CDR3. MiXCR was run by TCRdb on the multiplex PCR reads, yielding one entry per CDR3 protein. The sample has about 640,000 distinct CDR3 sequences; 20% are singletons. What was sequenced was blood. The origin of the receptors is a man aged 25 to 40 with Graves' ophthalmopathy.

This chain joins TRBV18 and TRBJ1-3; TRBD1 matches at 10 bases. Germline V CDR1 and CDR2: KGHSH, LQKENI. The CDR3 has 16 amino acids. The J segment lost 4 bases and the V segment lost 1 base, leaving 4 bases of the junction unmatched. CDR3 loop: CASSPRDRGSGNTIYF. The CDR3 DNA is TGTGCCAGCTCACCACGGGACAGGGGAAGCGGAAACACCATATATTTT.

This clonotype was seen a single time. This may be a read error, as it is one base from a much larger clone. The chain carries TRBV3-1 and TRBJ1-2, with 7 bases identical to TRBD1. This CDR3 is 14 amino acids long. In germline, CDR1 is LGHDT, CDR2 YNNKEL (reference sequence). V was clipped by 4 bases and J by 2 bases; unmatched bases: 4. The CDR3 protein is CASSPTTGNYGYTF. CDR3 DNA sequence: TGTGCCAGCAGCCCTACGACAGGGAACTATGGCTACACCTTC.

This sequence joins TRBV20-1 and TRBJ2-3; D is perhaps TRBD1 or TRBD2 (5 bases each). The CDR3 runs 15 residues. Germline CDR1 reads DFQATT; CDR2 reads SNEGSKA (reference sequence). Trimming left V 6 bases short and J 4 bases short, with 20 bases between. The CDR3 DNA is TGCAGTGCGAAGTTGGCAGGGACGTGGGCAGATACGCAGTATTTT. Its protein is CSAKLAGTWADTQYF.

This clonotype turned up a few times. V gene TRBV5-6 combines with J gene TRBJ2-3; D not resolved. The V end lost 2 bases, the J end lost 2 bases, and 15 bases lay between the germline ends. Looked up from germline, CDR1 is SGHDT and CDR2 is YYEEEE. The CDR3 is made up of 16 amino acids. In nucleotides, the CDR3 is TGTGCCAGCAGCTTCGTTGACGGGTACCTCACAGATACGCAGTATTTT. It is translated as CASSFVDGYLTDTQYF.

V and J are TRBV7-9 and TRBJ2-7; D remains ambiguous. V lost 3 bases and J lost 6, with 12 bases in between. This CDR3 contains 13 residues. CDR1 is SEHNR, CDR2 FQNEAQ, per germline (reference sequence). The CDR3 DNA is TGTGCCAGCAGCTTTGGATCCCACGGCGAGCAGTACTTC. It specifies CASSFGSHGEQYF.

The chain couples TRBV28 to TRBJ2-7; the match to TRBD2 covers 7 bases. CDR3 size: 16 residues. Germline lookup yields CDR1 MDHEN and CDR2 SYDVKM. V dropped 5 bases and J dropped 3; count of bases not matched to a gene: 13. This CDR3 reads CASSTPFGREIYEQYF. The DNA of the CDR3 is TGTGCCAGCAGTACCCCTTTCGGGCGGGAGATCTACGAGCAGTACTTC.

Ten or more counts support this clonotype. This chain joins TRBV5-1 and TRBJ2-1, with D maybe TRBD2 (6 bases). V lost 4 bases and J 6 bases, leaving 17 bases between the germline ends. This CDR3 is 15 amino acids long. In germline, CDR1 is SGHRS, CDR2 YFSETQ. The CDR3 DNA reads TGCGCCAGCAGCCTGGGAGCGGAGGGGTTCAATGAGCAGTTCTTC. It yields the protein CASSLGAEGFNEQFF.

The chain employs TRBV6-1 and TRBJ2-7; possibly TRBD1 for D (6 bases). Per germline, CDR1 MNHNS and CDR2 SASEGT. The germline V and J ends were trimmed by 5 bases and 2 bases, with 13 bases remaining between them. This CDR3 comprises 14 residues. The CDR3 DNA sequence: TGTGCCAGCAGTTCGACAGGTATCACCTACGAGCAGTACTTC. Its translation is CASSSTGITYEQYF.

This clonotype was counted only a few times. The chain employs TRBV20-1 and TRBJ2-2, with 9 bases lining up with TRBD1. Germline V gives CDR1 DFQATT, CDR2 SNEGSKA (reference sequence). There are 17 residues in the CDR3. The J segment lost 4 bases and the V segment lost 0 bases, leaving 9 bases of the junction unmatched. CDR3 loop: CSARDPRGTGPTGELFF. CDR3 DNA sequence: TGCAGTGCTAGAGATCCACGGGGGACAGGGCCCACCGGGGAGCTGTTTTTT.

The chain recombines TRBV6-2 or TRBV6-3 with TRBJ1-2, with 9 bases fitting TRBD1. Germline values: CDR1 MNHEY, CDR2 SVGEGT. This CDR3 contains 18 residues. V lost 0 bases and J lost 4; bases outside the gene matches: 12. The CDR3 DNA reads TGTGCCAGCAGTTACTCGGCCGTACCGGGACAGGGAGCCTATGGCTACACCTTC. Its protein is CASSYSAVPGQGAYGYTF.

This clonotype was seen only a few times. The V and J genes are TRBV20-1 and TRBJ2-3, with TRBD2 identical over 10 bases. V was pared by 3 bases and J by 10 bases, with 1 base of the junction left unmatched. The V gene's germline CDR1 is DFQATT and CDR2 SNEGSKA (reference sequence). The length of the CDR3 is 11 residues. The CDR3, as DNA: TGCAGTGCTAGGGGGACTAGCGCGCAGTATTTT. Translation gives CSARGTSAQYF.

This clonotype was detected many times. The chain is built from TRBV12-3 or TRBV12-4 and TRBJ1-1; possible D gene TRBD1, 6 bases. Trimming pared 7 bases from V and 8 bases from J, leaving 17 bases between. The CDR3 extends over 13 amino acids. Written as DNA, the CDR3 is TGTGCCAGCACCTCAGGTGGGGGCCGAGAAGCTTTCTTT. Translated, it gives CASTSGGGREAFF.

Ten or more counts support this clonotype. This chain links TRBV20-1 with TRBJ1-2; TRBD1 aligns across 8 bases. This CDR3 is 12 amino acids long. The ends lost 6 bases at V and 4 bases at J; junction bases unmatched: 4. The germline V gene encodes CDR1 DFQATT and CDR2 SNEGSKA (reference sequence). This CDR3 is CSADDRGYGYTF. As DNA, the CDR3 is TGCAGTGCCGATGACAGGGGCTATGGCTACACCTTC.

This clonotype was seen a handful of times. This CDR3 is CAWSVTGGLNEQFF. For the CDR3, the DNA is TGTGCCTGGAGTGTGACAGGGGGCCTTAATGAGCAGTTCTTC. This chain links TRBV30 with TRBJ2-1; the match to TRBD1 covers 10 bases. Germline CDR1 is GTSNPN and CDR2 is SVGIG (reference sequence). Unmatched junction bases numbered 3, after V lost 0 bases and J lost 7 bases. This CDR3 comprises 14 residues.

V usage is TRBV28 and J usage is TRBJ2-2, with TRBD2 matching 8 bases. Germline CDR1 and CDR2: MDHEN and SYDVKM. V gave up 3 bases and J gave up 4 bases; unmatched junction bases: 4. The CDR3 loop spans 15 amino acids. The CDR3 DNA sequence: TGTGCCAGCAGTTTGGCGGGACTAGTCACCGGGGAGCTGTTTTTT. Its protein product is CASSLAGLVTGELFF.

Only a few counts were recorded for this clonotype. The rearrangement uses TRBV27 and TRBJ2-7; D is perhaps TRBD1 (5 bases). Germline-derived CDR1 and CDR2 are MNHEY and SMNVEV (reference sequence). This CDR3 region has 12 residues. V lost 7 bases to trimming and J lost 4 bases, with 11 bases between them. DNA for the CDR3: TGTGCCAGCAAGGACATGCTTTACGAGCAGTACTTC. Translated: CASKDMLYEQYF.

This clonotype has at least ten counts. The rearrangement joins TRBV2 to TRBJ1-1; TRBD1 might be the D (5 bases). In germline, CDR1 is SNHLY, CDR2 FYNNEI. This CDR3 contains 14 residues. Trimming took 6 bases from V and 3 from J, leaving 14 bases between them. The CDR3 region has the DNA TGTGCCAGCAGACCCGGGGGGTTGGACACTGAAGCTTTCTTT. Its translation: CASRPGGLDTEAFF. Together with reference TRBV2 and TRBJ1-1, the CDR3 gives the full variable domain: EPEVTQTPSHQVTQMGQEVILRCVPISNHLYFYWYRQILGQKVEFLVSFYNNEISEKSEIFDDQFSVERPDGSNFTLKIRSTKLEDSAMYFCASRPGGLDTEAFFGQGTRLTVV.

V usage is TRBV11-2 and J usage is TRBJ2-3; 7 nucleotides line up with TRBD2. The CDR3 sequence is 17 residues long. J lost 2 bases, V lost 1 base, and 9 bases had no gene match. In germline, CDR1 is SGHAT, CDR2 FQNNGV. CDR3 region: CASSLGRWEGVTDTQYF. The CDR3 DNA reads TGTGCCAGCAGCTTAGGTCGGTGGGAGGGCGTCACAGATACGCAGTATTTT. The full variable domain, with the rest looked up from reference TRBV11-2 and TRBJ2-3, is EAGVAQSPRYKIIEKRQSVAFWCNPISGHATLYWYQQILGQGPKLLIQFQNNGVVDDSQLPKDRFSAERLKGVDSTLKIQPAKLEDSAVYLCASSLGRWEGVTDTQYFGPGTRLTVL.

The CDR3 nucleotides read TGTGCCAGTAGTATAGGTGCGAGGCATACGGATACGCAGTATTTT. Encoded protein: CASSIGARHTDTQYF. The J gene is TRBJ2-3, the V gene TRBV19; D gene unclear. The germline CDR1 and CDR2 sequences are LNHDA and SQIVND (reference sequence). The CDR3 extends over 15 amino acids. V gave up 1 base and J gave up 6 bases, with 14 bases separating them.

This sequence joins TRBV7-9 and TRBJ1-1; D unresolved. V lost 0 bases and J lost 2, with 7 bases in between. This CDR3 is built from 14 residues. Germline CDR1 is SEHNR and CDR2 is FQNEAQ (reference sequence). This chain's CDR3 is CASSLASSNTEAFF. CDR3 coding DNA: TGTGCCAGCAGCTTAGCGTCGTCTAACACTGAAGCTTTCTTT. Full variable domain (remainder filled in from reference TRBV7-9 and TRBJ1-1): DTGVSQNPRHKITKRGQNVTFRCDPISEHNRLYWYRQTLGQGPEFLTYFQNEAQLEKSRLLSDRFSAERPKGSFSTLEIQRTEQGDSAMYLCASSLASSNTEAFFGQGTRLTVV.

The DNA of the CDR3 is TGTGCCAGCACCCAGACGACAGGGCCGGCCTACGAGCAGTACTTC. Its translation is CASTQTTGPAYEQYF. This rearrangement joins TRBV7-9 to TRBJ2-7, with 7 bases that match TRBD1. CDR3 size: 15 residues. The germline V gene encodes CDR1 SEHNR and CDR2 FQNEAQ (reference sequence). Trimming took 7 bases from V and 2 from J; bases not matched to a gene: 11.

The chain employs TRBV9 and TRBJ2-4; TRBD1 or TRBD2 may be the D gene (6 bases each). This CDR3 has 14 residues. With 0 bases removed from V and 8 bases from J, the gap between germline ends came to 12 bases. Germline assignment: CDR1 SGDLS and CDR2 YYNGEE. The CDR3 reads CASSVAQRGDIQYF. In DNA, the CDR3 is TGTGCCAGCAGCGTAGCCCAAAGGGGGGACATTCAGTACTTC.

The table lists this clonotype with many counts. V and J are TRBV6-1 and TRBJ1-1; a possible D gene is TRBD1 (5 bases). From germline, CDR1 is MNHNS and CDR2 SASEGT. CDR3 length: 13 amino acids. Trimming pared 6 bases from V and 1 base from J, leaving 9 bases between. The CDR3 coding sequence is TGTGCCAGCAGAGAGGGACCGAACACTGAAGCTTTCTTT. Translation gives CASREGPNTEAFF.

A few counts support this clonotype. This sequence joins TRBV4-1 and TRBJ1-2; possibly TRBD1 for D (5 bases). Trimming removed 0 bases from V and 7 bases from J, with 9 bases in between. Germline V gene data show CDR1 as MGHRA and CDR2 as YSYEKL. The CDR3 extends over 13 amino acids. The CDR3 spells CASSQDSGSGYTF. As DNA, the CDR3 is TGCGCCAGCAGCCAAGATTCAGGGAGTGGCTACACCTTC.

Notes on this clonotype: A clone one base away is much larger, so this may be a read error. The V call is TRBV7-2, the J call TRBJ2-5; 8 bases are shared with TRBD1. The V and J ends lost 0 bases and 4 bases, in that order; junction bases with no gene match: 4. The CDR3 has 15 residues. Germline V gene sequence: CDR1 SGHTA, CDR2 FQGNSA. CDR3 DNA sequence: TGTGCCAGCAGCTTAGCTTCTACAGGGGGAGAGACCCAGTACTTC. Translated, it gives CASSLASTGGETQYF.

This chain uses TRBV27 with TRBJ1-2; 10 positions match TRBD1. With 5 bases clipped from V and 3 bases from J, the junction kept 9 bases outside the gene matches. Germline V CDR1 and CDR2: MNHEY, SMNVEV (reference sequence). The CDR3 runs to 16 residues. For the CDR3, the DNA is TGTGCCAGCAGTCCCGACGGACAGGGGGAATACTATGGCTACACCTTC. Protein sequence: CASSPDGQGEYYGYTF.

V gene TRBV2 combines with J gene TRBJ2-2, with TRBD2 as a possible D gene (6 bases). The germline gives CDR1 SNHLY, CDR2 FYNNEI. V lost 7 bases and J 2 bases, leaving 11 bases between the germline ends. This CDR3 is 14 amino acids long. In DNA, the CDR3 is TGTGCCAGCATGGCTAGCGACAACACCGGGGAGCTGTTTTTT. This encodes CASMASDNTGELFF.